This T cell receptor beta chain was retrieved from a study of blood T cells in healthy people across ages. A second about 6 to 12 cycle PCR used barcoded and J-beta primers. TCRdb reanalysed the 5' RACE reads using MiXCR and keeps one entry per CDR3 protein. The sample includes hundreds of thousands of distinct CDR3 sequences, around 36% seen only once; the top ten take 13%. The V and J ends lost 8 bases and 3 bases respectively, with 19 bases between them. The CDR3 extends over 14 amino acids. Germline lookup yields CDR1 DFQATT and CDR2 SNEGSKA (reference sequence). The sequenced sample was blood. This sequence was found in a man between 18 and 35 years old in good health. The V gene is TRBV20-1, the J gene TRBJ1-2, with D tentatively TRBD1 (5 bases). CDR3: CSPSGGGQDYGYTF. CDR3 in DNA: TGCAGTCCGTCGGGCGGGGGTCAAGACTATGGCTACACCTTC.